The source of this T cell receptor beta chain is a study of identical twins. V shed 10 bases and J shed 0 bases, with 14 bases lying between them. The CDR3 runs 14 residues. A note on this clonotype: Its antigen is unidentified.

The study's findings and limits: While abundant cord blood beta clonotypes carried fewer insertions, memory repertoires showed no such pattern.

In TCRdb, the 5' RACE reads were re-called with MiXCR into one record per CDR3 protein. This sample has 650,000 to 750,000 distinct CDR3 sequences, with approximately 21% found just once. This sample also belongs to another study, concerning T cells expressing NK-cell markers.

This chain joins TRBV12-3 or TRBV12-4 and TRBJ2-3, with D perhaps matching TRBD1 or TRBD2 (7 bases each). The sample was PBMCs. The TCR originated in a woman between 18 and 29 years old in good health. CDR3 residues: CATGGGSSTDTQYF. In DNA, the CDR3 is TGTGCCACAGGGGGGGGAAGTAGCACAGATACGCAGTATTTT.